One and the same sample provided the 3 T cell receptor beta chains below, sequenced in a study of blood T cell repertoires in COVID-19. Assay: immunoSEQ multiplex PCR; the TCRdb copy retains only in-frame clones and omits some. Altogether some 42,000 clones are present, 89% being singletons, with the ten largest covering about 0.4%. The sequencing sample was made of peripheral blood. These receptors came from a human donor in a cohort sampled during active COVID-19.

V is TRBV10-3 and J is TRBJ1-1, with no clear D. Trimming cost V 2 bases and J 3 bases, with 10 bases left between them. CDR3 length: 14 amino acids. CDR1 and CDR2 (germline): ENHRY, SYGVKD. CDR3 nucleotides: TGTGCCATCAGTGAGGGGAGAGAGGACACTGAAGCTTTCTTT. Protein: CAISEGREDTEAFF.

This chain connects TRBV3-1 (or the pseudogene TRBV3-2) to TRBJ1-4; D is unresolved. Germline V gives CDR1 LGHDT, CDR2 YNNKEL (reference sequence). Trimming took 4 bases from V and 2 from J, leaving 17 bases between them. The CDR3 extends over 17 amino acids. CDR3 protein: CASSRGIVGSTNEKLFF. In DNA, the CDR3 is TGTGCCAGCAGCCGAGGCATTGTTGGTTCGACTAATGAAAAACTGTTTTTT.

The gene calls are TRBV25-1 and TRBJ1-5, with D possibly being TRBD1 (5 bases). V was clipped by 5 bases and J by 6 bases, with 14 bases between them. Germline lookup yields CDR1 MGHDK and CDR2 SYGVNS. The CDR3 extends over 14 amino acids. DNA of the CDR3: TGTGCCAGCAGTTCATCAGGGTTGACTCAGCCCCAGCATTTT. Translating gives CASSSSGLTQPQHF.